Listed below are T cell receptor beta chains from one sample, sequenced in a study of tumor-infiltrating lymphocytes in primary liver carcinoma. One entry per CDR3 protein results from TCRdb running MiXCR on the multiplex PCR reads. There are just under 55,000 distinct CDR3 sequences in the sample; around 79% occur only once, and roughly 24% lies in the top ten. The sample comprised liver tumor tissue from sampling region 2. These receptors originate from a man aged 35 to 55 with primary liver carcinoma and hepatitis B virus infection. Both conserved end residues are part of each CDR3. A D gene is named only where the DNA matches it firmly. Rows give clone size only sometimes, using once, few, many, or a class for an expanded clone.

D | size | J | V | CDR3 | DNA
- | - | TRBJ2-7 | TRBV7-8 | CASRGDTSYELYF | TGCGCGAGCAGGGGGGATACATCCTACGAGCTGTACTTC
- | - | TRBJ2-7 | TRBV6-2/TRBV6-3 | CASNRQGIADEQYF | TGTGCCAGCAATAGACAGGGAATAGCGGACGAGCAGTACTTC
- | - | TRBJ2-2 | TRBV20-1 | CSAQSGPTTRELFF | TGCAGTGCACAATCTGGTCCGACCACCAGGGAGCTGTTTTTT
- | - | TRBJ2-7 | TRBV7-3 | CASNYEQYF | TGTGCCAGCAACTACGAGCAGTACTTC
TRBD1 | - | TRBJ2-7 | TRBV5-4 | CASSLSPDRFGEQYF | TGTGCCAGCAGCTTGTCGCCGGACAGGTTCGGCGAGCAGTACTTT
- | - | TRBJ2-1 | TRBV20-1 | CSVQPRGLGPYNEQFF | TGCAGTGTTCAACCTCGGGGCCTGGGCCCCTACAATGAGCAGTTCTTC
TRBD2 | - | TRBJ2-1 | TRBV11-2 | CGNSLDIGLAMGEQFF | TGTGGCAACAGCTTGGATATCGGACTAGCCATGGGTGAGCAGTTCTTT
TRBD2 | - | TRBJ2-7 | TRBV10-1 | CASNGSGRAYEQYF | TGCGCCAGCAATGGTAGCGGGAGGGCCTACGAGCAGTACTTC
- | - | TRBJ1-2 | TRBV10-3 | CVISDDYYGYTF | TGTGTCATCAGTGATGATTACTATGGCTACACGTTC
- | many | TRBJ1-5 | TRBV13 | CASSLGASPQHF | TGTGCCAGCAGCTTAGGCGCTTCGCCCCAGCATTTT
- | - | TRBJ1-1 | TRBV6-1 | CASSEYRNSVNSASF | TGTGCCAGCAGTGAATACAGGAACTCTGTCAACTCAGCCTCCTTT
- | - | TRBJ2-2 | TRBV7-8 | CDDSLVRVANTGELFF | TGTGACGACAGCTTAGTAAGGGTGGCGAACACCGGGGAGCTGTTTTTT
TRBD2 | - | TRBJ2-1 | TRBV11-2 | CASGLDQWTSGSYNGQFF | TGTGCCAGCGGCTTAGATCAGTGGACTAGCGGATCCTACAATGGGCAGTTCTTC
- | - | TRBJ1-5 | TRBV6-1 | CAICERGLGNQPQHF | TGTGCCATTTGTGAACGGGGTCTTGGCAATCAGCCCCAGCATTTT
- | - | TRBJ2-1 | TRBV10-2 | CTSSREYILNEQFF | TGCACCAGTAGCCGGGAGTACATCCTTAATGAGCAGTTCTTC
- | - | TRBJ2-5 | TRBV14 | CASSQDHAPESQDTQNF | TGTGCCAGTAGCCAAGACCACGCCCCGGAGTCCCAAGATACCCAGAACTTC
- | - | TRBJ2-7 | TRBV4-1 | CASRPSNDSPTREQYF | TGCGCCAGCAGGCCATCAAACGACAGCCCTACGAGGGAGCAGTACTTC
- | - | TRBJ2-2 | TRBV28 | CASSLPRGMSMGVELFF | TGTGCCAGCAGCCTCCCCCGGGGCATGAGTATGGGCGTGGAGCTGTTTTTT
- | - | TRBJ2-3 | TRBV29-1 | CSVSGGASNQLQYF | TGCAGCGTGTCCGGGGGCGCTAGCAATCAGCTCCAGTATTTT
- | - | TRBJ2-7 | TRBV11-2 | CASCLDPEDPGGPPYFLYEQYF | TGTGCCAGCTGCTTAGATCCGGAGGATCCCGGCGGCCCACCTTATTTTTTATACGAGCAGTACTTC
- | - | TRBJ2-1 | TRBV6-1 | CVISLPTEQFF | TGCGTCATCAGCCTTCCGACAGAGCAGTTCTTC
- | - | TRBJ1-2 | TRBV29-1 | CSVEEESYGYTF | TGCAGCGTTGAGGAGGAAAGTTATGGCTACACCTTC
- | - | TRBJ2-7 | TRBV7-2 | CAISSLHTGSYEQYF | TGTGCCATCAGCTCCCTGCATACAGGATCCTACGAGCAGTACTTC
- | - | TRBJ2-7 | TRBV7-8 | CASSLLWPDSYEQYF | TGTGCCAGTAGCTTACTGTGGCCAGACTCCTACGAGCAGTACTTC
TRBD2 | - | TRBJ2-3 | TRBV6-1 | CASSQLAGLTTYMQYF | TGTGCCAGCAGTCAATTAGCGGGTTTAACCACATATATGCAATATTTT
- | - | TRBJ1-6 | TRBV28 | CASRYRERVEESPIHF | TGTGCCAGCAGGTACAGGGAAAGGGTGGAGGAATCACCCATCCACTTT
- | - | TRBJ2-1 | TRBV12-3/TRBV12-4 | CASTRARGYYNERFF | TGTGCCAGCACTCGTGCCCGGGGGTACTACAATGAGCGGTTCTTC
- | - | TRBJ2-7 | TRBV12-3/TRBV12-4 | CASTRREHYEQYF | TGTGCCAGCACCCGACGGGAACACTATGAGCAATACTTC
- | - | TRBJ2-3 | TRBV29-1 | CGVDRPSRTQYF | TGCGGCGTTGACAGGCCGTCGCGAACGCAGTATTTT
- | - | TRBJ1-1 | TRBV7-9 | CASSFATVTEAFF | TGTGCCAGCAGCTTCGCGACAGTAACGGAAGCTTTCTTT
TRBD2 | many | TRBJ2-2 | TRBV5-5 | CASGSGGIGELFF | TGTGCCAGCGGCTCGGGGGGTATCGGGGAGCTGTTTTTT
- | many | TRBJ2-3 | TRBV29-1 | CSVVPGLSDTQYF | TGCAGCGTTGTTCCGGGATTGTCAGATACGCAGTATTTT
TRBD1 | - | TRBJ2-6 | TRBV10-3 | CATIGQGARGASVLTF | TGTGCAACGATAGGACAGGGGGCTAGAGGGGCCAGCGTCCTGACTTTC
- | many | TRBJ2-3 | TRBV7-9 | CASSLKRQGLSSTDTQYF | TGTGCCAGCAGCTTAAAACGGCAGGGTCTCTCTAGCACAGATACGCAGTATTTT
- | - | TRBJ2-6 | TRBV6-6 | CASSPTESGVNVLTF | TGTGCCAGCAGTCCTACAGAGTCCGGGGTCAACGTCCTGACTTTC
TRBD1 | - | TRBJ2-7 | TRBV28 | CASNDRGGHEQCF | TGTGCCAGCAATGACAGGGGGGGCCACGAGCAGTGCTTC
TRBD2 | many | TRBJ2-7 | TRBV6-2/TRBV6-3 | CASSYSTMFGVGAGEQYF | TGTGCCAGCAGTTACTCGACTATGTTCGGTGTCGGAGCGGGGGAGCAGTACTTC
TRBD2 | many | TRBJ2-1 | TRBV28 | CASGGVGYNEQFF | TGTGCCAGCGGGGGGGTGGGATACAATGAGCAGTTCTTC
- | - | TRBJ2-1 | TRBV10-3 | CAISEGQMTRNEQFF | TGTGCCATCAGTGAGGGGCAAATGACACGAAATGAGCAGTTCTTC
TRBD1 | - | TRBJ1-5 | TRBV6-6 | CASSYDRDDQPHHF | TGTGCCAGCAGTTACGACAGGGACGATCAGCCCCATCATTTT
TRBD1 | - | TRBJ2-1 | TRBV6-1 | CASSNPGQGSNEQFF | TGTGCCAGCAGCAACCCGGGACAGGGGTCCAATGAGCAGTTCTTC
TRBD1 | - | TRBJ1-5 | TRBV12-3/TRBV12-4 | CASSFQWTGLSQPQHF | TGTGCCAGCAGTTTCCAGTGGACAGGCCTCAGCCAGCCCCAGCATTTT
- | - | TRBJ2-5 | TRBV20-1 | CSAPDSTLWETQYF | TGCAGTGCTCCCGACTCCACCTTATGGGAGACCCAGTACTTC
- | many | TRBJ2-5 | TRBV29-1 | CSVEGGLQETQYF | TGCAGCGTTGAAGGGGGACTTCAAGAGACCCAGTACTTC